A selection of T cell receptor beta chains follows, all from one sample in a study of T cells after yellow fever vaccination. TCRdb re-called the 5' RACE reads through MiXCR, storing one row per CDR3 protein. Among about 580,000 distinct CDR3 sequences listed, roughly 17% were seen once. Sequences were derived from PBMCs, sampled about 5 days after the first yellow fever vaccination. These receptors all stem from a man aged 18 to 30 who received the YFV17D yellow fever vaccine. CDR3s leave out the opening cysteine and the closing phenylalanine or tryptophan. Fields, in order: J gene, clone size, V gene, CDR3 protein. A clone size is listed for some rows: how often the clone was seen (once, few, many), or a class if it is expanded.

j_call: TRBJ1-2
clone_size: .
v_call: TRBV6-2/TRBV6-3
cdr3_aa: ASWDLTKEEGYGYT

j_call: TRBJ2-1
clone_size: few
v_call: TRBV4-1
cdr3_aa: ASSQAYGYPGQGNEQF

j_call: TRBJ1-1
clone_size: few
v_call: TRBV4-3
cdr3_aa: ASSQDPEPLDTEAF

j_call: TRBJ2-4
clone_size: .
v_call: TRBV29-1
cdr3_aa: SVGPEKNIQY

j_call: TRBJ2-7
clone_size: .
v_call: TRBV6-1
cdr3_aa: ATDRAATYPYEQY

j_call: TRBJ2-3
clone_size: many
v_call: TRBV6-5
cdr3_aa: ASSHIRQDTQY

j_call: TRBJ2-1
clone_size: .
v_call: TRBV2
cdr3_aa: ASSEAREQF

j_call: TRBJ1-2
clone_size: .
v_call: TRBV28
cdr3_aa: ASSLGGAGYGYT

j_call: TRBJ2-7
clone_size: .
v_call: TRBV5-6
cdr3_aa: ASSLRAGNGYEQY

j_call: TRBJ2-5
clone_size: .
v_call: TRBV7-3
cdr3_aa: ASSLRHTETQY

j_call: TRBJ1-4
clone_size: .
v_call: TRBV12-3/TRBV12-4
cdr3_aa: ASSPGGINEKLF

j_call: TRBJ2-3
clone_size: few
v_call: TRBV27
cdr3_aa: ASSQGARGTDTQY

j_call: TRBJ2-5
clone_size: .
v_call: TRBV19
cdr3_aa: ASSRTTGETQY

j_call: TRBJ2-6
clone_size: .
v_call: TRBV6-1
cdr3_aa: ASSGRASGANVLT

j_call: TRBJ2-5
clone_size: .
v_call: TRBV20-1
cdr3_aa: SAAPPMGGGETQY

j_call: TRBJ2-5
clone_size: .
v_call: TRBV7-2
cdr3_aa: ASSPHALRGTKDTQY

j_call: TRBJ2-7
clone_size: .
v_call: TRBV19
cdr3_aa: ASSTAGNRVGEQY

j_call: TRBJ1-2
clone_size: few
v_call: TRBV7-9
cdr3_aa: ASSSEGQIYGYT

j_call: TRBJ1-5
clone_size: few
v_call: TRBV5-5
cdr3_aa: ASSLNHFSNQPQH

j_call: TRBJ2-2
clone_size: many
v_call: TRBV11-2
cdr3_aa: ANEGGGARTGELF

j_call: TRBJ2-5
clone_size: .
v_call: TRBV20-1
cdr3_aa: SANRDSHQETQY

j_call: TRBJ1-3
clone_size: few
v_call: TRBV19
cdr3_aa: ASSIGLFSGNTIY

j_call: TRBJ1-5
clone_size: many
v_call: TRBV12-3/TRBV12-4
cdr3_aa: ASRQGGGNQPQH

j_call: TRBJ2-2
clone_size: many
v_call: TRBV7-9
cdr3_aa: ASSSRTANTGELF

j_call: TRBJ2-5
clone_size: few
v_call: TRBV6-5
cdr3_aa: ASSSPGILN

j_call: TRBJ2-7
clone_size: .
v_call: TRBV11-2
cdr3_aa: ASSLQTGAISYEQY

j_call: TRBJ2-5
clone_size: .
v_call: TRBV7-9
cdr3_aa: ASSSGGLAKETQY

j_call: TRBJ2-5
clone_size: .
v_call: TRBV28
cdr3_aa: ASSFRSRGGETQY

j_call: TRBJ2-4
clone_size: many
v_call: TRBV5-1
cdr3_aa: ASSSTVAKNIQY

j_call: TRBJ2-4
clone_size: few
v_call: TRBV7-2
cdr3_aa: ASSLGGDGY

j_call: TRBJ2-2
clone_size: few
v_call: TRBV29-1
cdr3_aa: SVRAAYTGELF

j_call: TRBJ2-5
clone_size: few
v_call: TRBV7-8
cdr3_aa: ASSATPGQETQY

j_call: TRBJ1-2
clone_size: few
v_call: TRBV4-1
cdr3_aa: ASSPRIEGFGYT

j_call: TRBJ2-7
clone_size: .
v_call: TRBV13
cdr3_aa: ASSFGGDEQY

j_call: TRBJ2-3
clone_size: few
v_call: TRBV7-3
cdr3_aa: ASSPLSSGGADSTDTQY

j_call: TRBJ2-7
clone_size: .
v_call: TRBV6-1
cdr3_aa: ASSPRGAHLSYEQY

j_call: TRBJ1-5
clone_size: few
v_call: TRBV20-1
cdr3_aa: SARQFNQPQH

j_call: TRBJ2-2
clone_size: .
v_call: TRBV12-3/TRBV12-4
cdr3_aa: ASSSAGHTGELF

j_call: TRBJ2-1
clone_size: few
v_call: TRBV18
cdr3_aa: ASSPNRGHEQF

j_call: TRBJ2-7
clone_size: few
v_call: TRBV11-2
cdr3_aa: ASSPWTGDEQY

j_call: TRBJ2-5
clone_size: few
v_call: TRBV20-1
cdr3_aa: SARDRAQETQY

j_call: TRBJ1-1
clone_size: .
v_call: TRBV9
cdr3_aa: ASSVDPGGQNTEAF

j_call: TRBJ1-1
clone_size: few
v_call: TRBV7-8
cdr3_aa: ASSPPLGAGQGEAF

j_call: TRBJ1-2
clone_size: .
v_call: TRBV18
cdr3_aa: ASSPPARENYGYT

j_call: TRBJ1-4
clone_size: .
v_call: TRBV4-1
cdr3_aa: ASSQSPGQGHKTNEKLF

j_call: TRBJ1-1
clone_size: few
v_call: TRBV4-3
cdr3_aa: ASSQLGRTEGTEAF

j_call: TRBJ2-1
clone_size: .
v_call: TRBV20-1
cdr3_aa: SASGGAYNEQF

j_call: TRBJ2-1
clone_size: .
v_call: TRBV4-1
cdr3_aa: ASRRQGVGEQF

j_call: TRBJ1-5
clone_size: once
v_call: TRBV13
cdr3_aa: ASSLGPGFSNQPQH

j_call: TRBJ1-6
clone_size: .
v_call: TRBV28
cdr3_aa: ASRQGRGYSPLH